The present T cell receptor (beta chain) was sequenced within a study of OX40 agonist ivuxolimab in advanced cancers. As for the study in general: The study treated patients with ivuxolimab, an agonistic anti-OX40 (CD134) antibody. Melanoma, hepatocellular carcinoma, head and neck or renal cell cancer occurred in dose-escalation patients.

Of note for this clone: The antigen is undetermined.

This CDR3 is built from 13 residues. Germline CDR1 is KGHSH and CDR2 is LQKENI. The table came from immunoSEQ multiplex PCR; TCRdb's copy has only in-frame clones and leaves some out. Among about 98,000 clones listed, around nine tenths were seen once. Study-level points and caveats: CD4+ and CD8+ blood T cells expanded clonally by week 6 at 0.1 to 3.0 mg/kg.

Individuals having autoimmune disease history or systemic immunosuppression were not enrolled. This specimen consisted of CD4+ or CD8+ T cells sorted from blood, obtained in a trial of the OX40 agonist ivuxolimab. The receptor's source is an adult with an advanced solid tumor such as melanoma, head and neck, liver or kidney cancer. V gene TRBV18 combines with J gene TRBJ2-5; D not resolved. The tail of the sequence fits TRBJ2-7 better, so the J call may be wrong. The CDR3 reads CASSPRWSDEQYF. The CDR3 DNA sequence: TGTGCCAGCTCTCCCAGATGGTCCGACGAGCAGTACTTC.